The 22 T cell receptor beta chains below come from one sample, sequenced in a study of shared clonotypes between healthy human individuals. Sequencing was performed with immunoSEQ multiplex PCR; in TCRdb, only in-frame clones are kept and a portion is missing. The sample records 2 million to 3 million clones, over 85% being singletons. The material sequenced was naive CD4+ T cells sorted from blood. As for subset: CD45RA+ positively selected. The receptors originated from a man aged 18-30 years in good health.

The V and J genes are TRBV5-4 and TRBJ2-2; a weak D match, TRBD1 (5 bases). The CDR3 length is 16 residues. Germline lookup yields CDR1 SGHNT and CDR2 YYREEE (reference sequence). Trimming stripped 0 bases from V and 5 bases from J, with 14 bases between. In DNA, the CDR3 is TGTGCCAGCAGCTTGGCCCGCAGGGTGGGGACCGGGGAGCTGTTTTTT. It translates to CASSLARRVGTGELFF.

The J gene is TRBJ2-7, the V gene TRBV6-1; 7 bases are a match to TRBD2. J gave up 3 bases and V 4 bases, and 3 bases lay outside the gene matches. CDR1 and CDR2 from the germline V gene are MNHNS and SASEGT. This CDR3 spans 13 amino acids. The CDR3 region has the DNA TGTGCCAGCAGTGTGGGAGGGAACTACGAGCAGTACTTC. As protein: CASSVGGNYEQYF.

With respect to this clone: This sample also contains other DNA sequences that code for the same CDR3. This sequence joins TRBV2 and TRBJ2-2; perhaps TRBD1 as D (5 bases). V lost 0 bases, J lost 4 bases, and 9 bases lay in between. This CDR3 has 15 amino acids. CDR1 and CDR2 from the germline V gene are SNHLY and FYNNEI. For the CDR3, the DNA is TGTGCCAGCAGTGAAGCTGGGGCCGGCACCGGGGAGCTGTTTTTT. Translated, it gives CASSEAGAGTGELFF.

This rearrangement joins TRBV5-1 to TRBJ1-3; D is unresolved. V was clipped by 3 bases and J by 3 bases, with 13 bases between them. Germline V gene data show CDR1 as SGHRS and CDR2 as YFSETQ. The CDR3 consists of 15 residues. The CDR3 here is CASSSNPRLGNTIYF. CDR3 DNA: TGCGCCAGCAGCTCCAACCCGAGGCTTGGAAACACCATATATTTT.

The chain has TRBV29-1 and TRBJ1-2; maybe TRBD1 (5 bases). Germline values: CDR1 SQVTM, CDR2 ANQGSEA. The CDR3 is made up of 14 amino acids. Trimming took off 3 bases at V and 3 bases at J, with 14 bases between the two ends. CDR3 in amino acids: CSVDDGAPDYGYTF. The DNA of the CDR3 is TGCAGCGTTGATGACGGGGCCCCGGACTATGGCTACACCTTC.

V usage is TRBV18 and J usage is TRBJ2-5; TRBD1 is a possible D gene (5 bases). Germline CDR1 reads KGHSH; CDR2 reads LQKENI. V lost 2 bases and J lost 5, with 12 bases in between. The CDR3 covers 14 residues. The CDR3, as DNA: TGTGCCAGCTCACCAGGCAGGGTCGGGGAGACCCAGTACTTC. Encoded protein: CASSPGRVGETQYF.

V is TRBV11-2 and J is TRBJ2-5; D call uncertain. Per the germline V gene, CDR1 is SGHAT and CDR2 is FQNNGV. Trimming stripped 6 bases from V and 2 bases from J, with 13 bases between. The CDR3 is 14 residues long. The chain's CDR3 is CASSISWVQETQYF. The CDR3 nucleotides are TGTGCCAGCAGTATTAGTTGGGTTCAAGAGACCCAGTACTTC.

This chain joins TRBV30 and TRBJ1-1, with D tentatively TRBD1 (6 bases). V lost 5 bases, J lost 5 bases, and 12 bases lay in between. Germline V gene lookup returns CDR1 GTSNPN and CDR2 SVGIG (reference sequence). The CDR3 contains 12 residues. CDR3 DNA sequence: TGTGCCTGGGTACAGGGTTATACTGAAGCTTTCTTT. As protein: CAWVQGYTEAFF.

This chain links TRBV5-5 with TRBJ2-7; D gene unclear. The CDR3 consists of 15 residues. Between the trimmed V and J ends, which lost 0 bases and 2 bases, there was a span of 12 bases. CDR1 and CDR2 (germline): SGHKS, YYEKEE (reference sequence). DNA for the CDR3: TGTGCCAGCAGCTTGGAGGCAGTCGGCACCTACGAGCAGTACTTC. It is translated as CASSLEAVGTYEQYF.

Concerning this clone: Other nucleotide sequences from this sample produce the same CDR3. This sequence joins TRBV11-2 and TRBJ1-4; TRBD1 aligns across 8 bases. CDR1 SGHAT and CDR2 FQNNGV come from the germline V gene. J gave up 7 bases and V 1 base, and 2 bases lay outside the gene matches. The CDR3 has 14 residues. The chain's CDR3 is CASSLGQGREKLFF. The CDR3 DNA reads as TGTGCCAGCAGCTTAGGACAGGGGCGTGAAAAACTGTTTTTT.

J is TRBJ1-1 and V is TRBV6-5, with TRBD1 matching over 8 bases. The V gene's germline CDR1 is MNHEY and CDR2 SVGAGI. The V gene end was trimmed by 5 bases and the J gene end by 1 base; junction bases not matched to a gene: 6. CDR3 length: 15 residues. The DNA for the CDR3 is TGTGCCAGCAGTCCCCAGGGGGCAAGGAACACTGAAGCTTTCTTT. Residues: CASSPQGARNTEAFF.

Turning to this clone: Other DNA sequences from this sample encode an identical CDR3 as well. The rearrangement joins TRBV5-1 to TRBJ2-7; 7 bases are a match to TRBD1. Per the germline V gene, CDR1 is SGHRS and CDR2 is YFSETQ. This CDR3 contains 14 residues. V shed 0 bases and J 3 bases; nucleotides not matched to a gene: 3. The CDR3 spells CASSLAGGSYEQYF. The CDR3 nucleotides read TGCGCCAGCAGCTTGGCAGGGGGAAGCTACGAGCAGTACTTC. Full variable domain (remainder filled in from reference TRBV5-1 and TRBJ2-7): KAGVTQTPRYLIKTRGQQVTLSCSPISGHRSVSWYQQTPGQGLQFLFEYFSETQRNKGNFPGRFSGRQFSNSRSEMNVSTLELGDSALYLCASSLAGGSYEQYFGPGTRLTVT.

As DNA, the CDR3 is TGTGCCAGCAGCCCCTTGAGCGGGGCTAACACCGGGGAGCTGTTTTTT. This gives the protein CASSPLSGANTGELFF. V and J are TRBV7-2 and TRBJ2-2; TRBD2 matches 7 bases. Trimming cost V 5 bases and J 2 bases; bases outside gene matches: 8. This CDR3 spans 16 amino acids. Germline V gene data show CDR1 as SGHTA and CDR2 as FQGNSA.

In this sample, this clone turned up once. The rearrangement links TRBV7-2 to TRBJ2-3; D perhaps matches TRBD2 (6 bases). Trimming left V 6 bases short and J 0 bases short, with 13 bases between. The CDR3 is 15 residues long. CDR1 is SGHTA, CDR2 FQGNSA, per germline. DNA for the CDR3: TGTGCCAGCAGACGGGCGGGGACTAGCACAGATACGCAGTATTTT. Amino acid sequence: CASRRAGTSTDTQYF.

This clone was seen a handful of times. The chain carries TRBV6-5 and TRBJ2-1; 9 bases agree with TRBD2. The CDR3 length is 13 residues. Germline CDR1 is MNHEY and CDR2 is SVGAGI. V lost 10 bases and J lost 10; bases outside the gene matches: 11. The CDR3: CAIRRREGREQFF. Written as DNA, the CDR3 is TGTGCCATTCGACGGCGGGAGGGTAGGGAGCAGTTCTTC.

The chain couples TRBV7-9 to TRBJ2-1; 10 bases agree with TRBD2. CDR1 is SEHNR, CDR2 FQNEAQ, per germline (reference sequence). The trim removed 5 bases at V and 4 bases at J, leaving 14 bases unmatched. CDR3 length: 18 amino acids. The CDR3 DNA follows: TGTGCCAGCAGCCCTCCCCGGCTTGGTAGCGGGAGGTACAATGAGCAGTTCTTC. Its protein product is CASSPPRLGSGRYNEQFF.

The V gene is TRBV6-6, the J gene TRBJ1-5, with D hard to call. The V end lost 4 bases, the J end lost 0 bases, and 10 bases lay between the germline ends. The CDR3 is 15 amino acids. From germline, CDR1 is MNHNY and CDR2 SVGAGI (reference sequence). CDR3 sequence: CASSFSQYSNQPQHF. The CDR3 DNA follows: TGTGCCAGCAGTTTTTCTCAGTATAGCAATCAGCCCCAGCATTTT.

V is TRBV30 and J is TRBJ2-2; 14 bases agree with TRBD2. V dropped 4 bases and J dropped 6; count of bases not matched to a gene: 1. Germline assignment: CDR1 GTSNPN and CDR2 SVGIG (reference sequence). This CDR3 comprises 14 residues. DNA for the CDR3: TGTGCCTGGACGGGACTAGCGGGGGCCGGGGAGCTGTTTTTT. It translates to CAWTGLAGAGELFF.

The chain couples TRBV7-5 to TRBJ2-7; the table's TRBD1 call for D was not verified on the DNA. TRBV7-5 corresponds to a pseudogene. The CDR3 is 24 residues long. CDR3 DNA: TGTGCCAGAAGCTTAGATAAAAGATTCGGCGAGAAACCGGGACAGAACTCGAGGCCCTACGAGCAGTACTTC. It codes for CARSLDKRFGEKPGQNSRPYEQYF.

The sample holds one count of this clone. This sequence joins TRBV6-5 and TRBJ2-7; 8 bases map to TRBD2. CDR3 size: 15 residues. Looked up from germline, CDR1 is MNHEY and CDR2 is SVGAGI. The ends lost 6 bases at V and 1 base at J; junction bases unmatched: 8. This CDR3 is CASRDLAGGSYEQYF. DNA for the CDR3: TGTGCCAGCAGAGATCTAGCGGGCGGTTCCTACGAGCAGTACTTC.

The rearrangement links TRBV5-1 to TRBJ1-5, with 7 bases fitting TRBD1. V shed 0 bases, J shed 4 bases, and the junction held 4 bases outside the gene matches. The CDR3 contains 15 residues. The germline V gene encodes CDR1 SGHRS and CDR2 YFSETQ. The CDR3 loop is CASSLGDSVNQPQHF. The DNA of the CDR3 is TGCGCCAGCAGCTTGGGGGACAGCGTAAATCAGCCCCAGCATTTT.

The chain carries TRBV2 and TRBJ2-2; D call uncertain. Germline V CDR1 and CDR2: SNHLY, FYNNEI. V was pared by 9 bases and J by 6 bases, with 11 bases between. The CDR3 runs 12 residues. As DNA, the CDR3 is TGTGCCAGTGGGAAGGGTGCCGGGGAGCTGTTTTTT. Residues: CASGKGAGELFF.